The next 26 T cell receptor beta chains were all read from a single sample in a study of shared clonotypes between healthy human individuals. The assay was immunoSEQ multiplex PCR, and TCRdb's table has in-frame clones only and misses some. The table shows about 560,000 clones, with around 76% occurring only once. Material: PBMCs. The receptor source for this set is a woman in her forties in good health. Some clones in this sample may be carry-over from other donors' samples.

In its sample, this clone was seen many times. J is TRBJ2-1 and V is TRBV4-2, with 7 bases that match TRBD2. This CDR3 is 16 amino acids long. Trimming removed 0 bases from V and 1 base from J; junction bases left unmatched: 3. Germline lookup yields CDR1 LGHNA and CDR2 YNFKEQ. CDR3 in amino acids: CASSQEFSGSYNEQFF. DNA for the CDR3: TGTGCCAGCAGCCAAGAGTTTAGCGGGTCCTACAATGAGCAGTTCTTC.

The chain couples TRBV4-3 to TRBJ2-3; possible D gene TRBD2, 6 bases. Germline CDR1 LGHNA, CDR2 YSLEER. This CDR3 contains 15 residues. V was pared by 1 base and J by 1 base, with 9 bases between. The CDR3 bases are TGCGCCAGCAGCCAAGGGGGGACTCGCACAGATACGCAGTATTTT. It is translated as CASSQGGTRTDTQYF.

This sequence joins TRBV5-1 and TRBJ2-7; TRBD2 aligns across 7 bases. CDR1 and CDR2 (germline): SGHRS, YFSETQ. CDR3 size: 14 residues. Trimming cost V 0 bases and J 5 bases; bases outside gene matches: 5. The CDR3 bases are TGCGCCAGCAGCTTGGGGGGGGGTCCCCACGAGCAGTACTTC. This gives the protein CASSLGGGPHEQYF.

This clone was seen only a few times. V and J are TRBV14 and TRBJ1-1; unclear D gene. CDR1 is SGHDN and CDR2 is FVKESK in the germline V gene. This CDR3 has 13 residues. Trimming pared 4 bases from V and 0 bases from J, leaving 6 bases between. The CDR3, as DNA: TGTGCCAGCAGCCCATCTTTGAACACTGAAGCTTTCTTT. Its protein product is CASSPSLNTEAFF.

This chain connects TRBV7-7 to TRBJ2-3, with 9 bases that match TRBD2. CDR3 length: 18 residues. The V gene's germline CDR1 is SSHAT and CDR2 FNYEAQ (reference sequence). J lost 6 bases, V lost 2 bases, and 15 bases had no gene match. CDR3: CASSLLAGLPGGEDTQYF. In DNA form, the CDR3 reads TGTGCCAGCAGCTTACTAGCGGGATTGCCCGGAGGTGAGGATACGCAGTATTTT.

The chain has TRBV29-1 and TRBJ1-4; D ambiguous. Trimming stripped 5 bases from V and 8 bases from J, with 21 bases between. The CDR3 length is 15 residues. From germline, CDR1 is SQVTM and CDR2 ANQGSEA. CDR3 DNA sequence: TGCAGCGTTTTCTATCAGACCCCCGAGGACGAAAAACTGTTTTTT. Amino acids: CSVFYQTPEDEKLFF.

The rearrangement uses TRBV30 and TRBJ1-1; D remains ambiguous. The V gene's germline CDR1 is GTSNPN and CDR2 SVGIG (reference sequence). Between the trimmed V and J ends, which lost 1 base and 5 bases, there was a span of 5 bases. The CDR3 totals 11 residues. CDR3 in amino acids: CAWSALTEAFF. CDR3 DNA: TGTGCCTGGAGTGCATTAACTGAAGCTTTCTTT.

The V gene is TRBV27, the J gene TRBJ2-3, with 8 bases identical to TRBD2. V was clipped by 4 bases and J by 2 bases; unmatched bases: 11. This CDR3 contains 17 residues. Per the germline V gene, CDR1 is MNHEY and CDR2 is SMNVEV (reference sequence). CDR3 nucleotide sequence: TGTGCCAGCAGTTACAAGCGGGAGCTGGCCCCCACAGATACGCAGTATTTT. Residues: CASSYKRELAPTDTQYF.

This clone has a single count. The chain uses TRBV5-1 and TRBJ2-4; D is perhaps TRBD1 (6 bases). CDR1 SGHRS and CDR2 YFSETQ come from the germline V gene. Trimming pared 0 bases from V and 5 bases from J, leaving 9 bases between. The CDR3 is 14 residues long. For the CDR3, the DNA is TGCGCCAGCAGCTTGGATGGGGGCGAAAACATTCAGTACTTC. Translating gives CASSLDGGENIQYF.

The chain has TRBV29-1 and TRBJ1-2; D unresolved. CDR3 length: 13 residues. V was trimmed by 2 bases and J by 4 bases, leaving 11 bases between them. Germline V gives CDR1 SQVTM, CDR2 ANQGSEA. CDR3: CSVETLKGYGYTF. DNA for the CDR3: TGCAGCGTTGAAACCCTCAAGGGCTATGGCTACACCTTC.

This clone was detected once. The gene calls are TRBV18 and TRBJ2-1, with 7 bases that match TRBD2. The V gene's germline CDR1 is KGHSH and CDR2 LQKENI. The ends lost 3 bases at V and 5 bases at J; junction bases unmatched: 7. This CDR3 comprises 15 residues. CDR3 in amino acids: CASSPPPGGNNEQFF. The CDR3 DNA reads TGTGCCAGCTCACCTCCCCCGGGGGGAAACAATGAGCAGTTCTTC.

This chain joins TRBV9 and TRBJ1-1; unclear D gene. V was trimmed by 4 bases and J by 2 bases, leaving 12 bases between them. CDR3 length equals 14 residues. CDR1 SGDLS and CDR2 YYNGEE come from the germline V gene. DNA for the CDR3: TGTGCCAGCAGCCCCCTGGTCGGTAACACTGAAGCTTTCTTT. This encodes CASSPLVGNTEAFF.

The chain couples TRBV7-2 to TRBJ2-1, with 9 bases aligning to TRBD1. The CDR3 runs to 16 residues. CDR1 and CDR2 (germline): SGHTA, FQGNSA. With V trimmed by 7 bases and J by 5 bases, 12 bases remained unmatched. The CDR3 region is CASTRTGAPPHNEQFF. The CDR3 coding sequence is TGTGCCAGCACCCGGACAGGGGCCCCTCCACACAATGAGCAGTTCTTC.

J is TRBJ2-1 and V is TRBV4-2, with a possible D match to TRBD1 (6 bases). Germline V lookup: CDR1 LGHNA, CDR2 YNFKEQ. Trimming cost V 1 base and J 0 bases, with 19 bases left between them. The CDR3 contains 19 residues. The CDR3 DNA is TGTGCCAGCAGCCAAGTCAGGCGTACCGGGACAAACTCCTACAATGAGCAGTTCTTC. It translates to CASSQVRRTGTNSYNEQFF.

This clone came up many times. The chain combines TRBV2 with TRBJ1-5; D is possibly TRBD1 (5 bases). The length of the CDR3 is 13 residues. Trimming removed 3 bases from V and 3 bases from J, with 6 bases in between. CDR1 is SNHLY and CDR2 is FYNNEI in the germline V gene. The CDR3 is CASSDRDNQPQHF. The CDR3 nucleotides are TGTGCCAGCAGTGACAGGGACAATCAGCCCCAGCATTTT.

The J gene is TRBJ2-7, the V gene TRBV30; D remains unclear. Germline lookup yields CDR1 GTSNPN and CDR2 SVGIG (reference sequence). V lost 0 bases to trimming and J lost 6 bases, with 6 bases between them. The CDR3 contains 11 residues. CDR3 region: CAWSVAVEQYF. DNA for the CDR3: TGTGCCTGGAGTGTTGCGGTCGAGCAGTACTTC.

J is TRBJ2-5 and V is TRBV6-6; 9 bases agree with TRBD2. The CDR3 consists of 15 residues. V was pared by 2 bases and J by 7 bases, with 8 bases of the junction left unmatched. Germline V CDR1 and CDR2: MNHNY, SVGAGI (reference sequence). For the CDR3, the DNA is TGTGCCAGCAGTTACCCTGCTAGCGGGATTGGGACCCAGTACTTC. Translating it yields CASSYPASGIGTQYF.

V gene TRBV5-6 combines with J gene TRBJ2-1; D ambiguous. Germline V gives CDR1 SGHDT, CDR2 YYEEEE. The CDR3 contains 15 residues. V was shortened by 1 base and J by 3 bases, with 11 bases between the two germline ends. DNA of the CDR3: TGTGCCAGCAGCTTGCGTGGCAGACGCTACAATGAGCAGTTCTTC. Translating gives CASSLRGRRYNEQFF.

V gene TRBV4-2 combines with J gene TRBJ1-2, with 12 bases that match TRBD1. The CDR3 consists of 18 residues. CDR1 is LGHNA and CDR2 is YNFKEQ in the germline V gene. The V segment lost 1 base and the J segment 1 base; nucleotides outside the gene matches: 7. CDR3 protein: CASSQVRDRGLDNYGYTF. The CDR3 DNA follows: TGTGCCAGCAGCCAAGTCCGGGACAGGGGGCTCGATAACTATGGCTACACCTTC.

The chain links TRBV10-3 to TRBJ1-3; D remains unclear. CDR1 is ENHRY, CDR2 SYGVKD, per germline. The ends were cut back, 4 bases at V and 1 base at J, with 5 bases in the middle. CDR3 length: 13 amino acids. The CDR3 nucleotides are TGTGCCATCAGTGTTGGATCTGGAAACACCATATATTTT. Residues: CAISVGSGNTIYF.

The chain uses TRBV4-2 and TRBJ2-7; the match to TRBD1 covers 9 bases. The V segment lost 0 bases and the J segment 12 bases; nucleotides outside the gene matches: 6. This CDR3 region has 13 residues. Germline CDR1 and CDR2: LGHNA and YNFKEQ. The CDR3 DNA follows: TGTGCCAGCAGCCAAGAGGACAGGGGTGTTCTGTACTTC. It encodes CASSQEDRGVLYF.

This chain uses TRBV30 with TRBJ2-7; perhaps TRBD1 as D (6 bases). The CDR3 spans 13 residues. Germline loops: CDR1 GTSNPN, CDR2 SVGIG (reference sequence). Trimming took 2 bases from V and 3 from J, leaving 11 bases between them. Here the CDR3 reads CAWSRGLLYEQYF. The CDR3 coding sequence is TGTGCCTGGAGTAGGGGGTTGCTCTACGAGCAGTACTTC.

The chain links TRBV7-3 to TRBJ2-7, with D perhaps given as TRBD1 or TRBD2 (6 bases each). This CDR3 has 12 residues. Looked up from germline, CDR1 is SGHTA and CDR2 is FQGTGA. V lost 6 bases to trimming and J lost 6 bases, with 12 bases between them. The CDR3 here is CASREGGSEQYF. CDR3 bases: TGTGCCAGCAGAGAGGGGGGAAGCGAGCAGTACTTC.

The rearrangement uses TRBV6-1 and TRBJ2-2; 8 bases map to TRBD2. V was pared by 4 bases and J by 3 bases, with 4 bases of the junction left unmatched. CDR1 and CDR2 (germline): MNHNS, SASEGT. The length of the CDR3 is 15 residues. The CDR3 DNA reads TGTGCCAGCAGTGCAAGCGGGAGCCACACCGGGGAGCTGTTTTTT. It encodes CASSASGSHTGELFF.

V and J are TRBV7-7 and TRBJ2-2; D is perhaps TRBD2 (6 bases). Germline assignment: CDR1 SSHAT and CDR2 FNYEAQ (reference sequence). The CDR3 has 16 residues. Deletions cut 3 bases from V and 4 bases from J, with 15 bases between. CDR3 sequence: CASSLGTGVGTGELFF. For the CDR3, the DNA is TGTGCCAGCAGCTTGGGAACGGGAGTGGGCACCGGGGAGCTGTTTTTT. The full variable domain, rest sourced from reference TRBV7-7 and TRBJ2-2, is GAGVSQSPRYKVTKRGQDVTLRCDPISSHATLYWYQQALGQGPEFLTYFNYEAQPDKSGLPSDRFSAERPEGSISTLTIQRTEQRDSAMYRCASSLGTGVGTGELFFGEGSRLTVL.

This chain uses TRBV5-1 with TRBJ2-7; possibly TRBD1 for D (6 bases). Trimming removed 1 base at V and 5 bases at J, with 16 bases between. Germline V gives CDR1 SGHRS, CDR2 YFSETQ. CDR3 length equals 15 residues. CDR3 coding DNA: TGCGCCAGCAGCTTGTTAACACAGGGATGGAACGAGCAGTACTTC. It is translated as CASSLLTQGWNEQYF.